Each of the 7 T cell receptor beta chains below was sequenced from the same sample in a study of cytomegalovirus exposure and HLA in healthy donors. Profiled with immunoSEQ multiplex PCR; TCRdb holds only in-frame clones, not every one. The data contain around 300,000 clones, around 85% of them singletons. The sample comprised PBMCs. The receptors stem from a woman aged 18-30 years in good health and CMV-seronegative.

The CDR3 protein is CASSLGQGANQPQHF. CDR3 sequence (DNA): TGTGCCAGCAGCTTGGGACAGGGTGCCAATCAGCCCCAGCATTTT. This sequence joins TRBV5-6 and TRBJ1-5; 7 bases are shared with TRBD1. This CDR3 contains 15 residues. J gave up 3 bases and V 0 bases, and 3 bases lay outside the gene matches. Germline V lookup: CDR1 SGHDT, CDR2 YYEEEE.

A few counts support this clone. The rearrangement joins TRBV2 to TRBJ1-6, with 8 bases matching TRBD1. Germline CDR1 reads SNHLY; CDR2 reads FYNNEI. The CDR3 loop spans 16 amino acids. With V trimmed by 4 bases and J by 7 bases, 9 bases remained unmatched. The CDR3 is CASSVSGTGLNSPLHF. CDR3 sequence (DNA): TGTGCCAGCAGTGTTTCGGGGACAGGTCTAAATTCACCCCTCCACTTT. The whole variable domain, filled in from reference TRBV2 and TRBJ1-6, reads EPEVTQTPSHQVTQMGQEVILRCVPISNHLYFYWYRQILGQKVEFLVSFYNNEISEKSEIFDDQFSVERPDGSNFTLKIRSTKLEDSAMYFCASSVSGTGLNSPLHFGNGTRLTVT.

This clone was observed a handful of times. The V and J genes are TRBV5-4 and TRBJ2-5; TRBD1 aligns across 7 bases. V lost 4 bases and J lost 5; bases outside the gene matches: 8. Germline CDR1 reads SGHNT; CDR2 reads YYREEE (reference sequence). This CDR3 is 14 amino acids long. The chain's CDR3 is CASSGTQGWETQYF. CDR3 coding DNA: TGTGCCAGCAGCGGAACACAGGGGTGGGAGACCCAGTACTTC.

In DNA form, the CDR3 reads TGTGCCACCAGCAGGGCCGGGACAGATAGCAATCAGCCCCAGCATTTT. Translating it yields CATSRAGTDSNQPQHF. This rearrangement joins TRBV15 to TRBJ1-5; 7 bases agree with TRBD1. CDR1 LNHNV and CDR2 YYDKDF come from the germline V gene (reference sequence). Losses at the gene ends were 3 bases for V and 0 bases for J; bases not matched to a gene: 5. The CDR3 consists of 16 residues. Using reference TRBV15 and TRBJ1-5 for the parts outside the CDR3, the full variable domain is DAMVIQNPRYQVTQFGKPVTLSCSQTLNHNVMYWYQQKSSQAPKLLFHYYDKDFNNEADTPDNFQSRRPNTSFCFLDIRSPGLGDTAMYLCATSRAGTDSNQPQHFGDGTRLSIL.

The chain recombines TRBV23-1 with TRBJ2-7; a weak D match, TRBD1 (7 bases). Being an ORF, TRBV23-1 has a function that is uncertain. V gave up 3 bases and J gave up 5 bases, with 17 bases separating them. The CDR3 runs 15 residues. DNA for the CDR3: TGCGCCAGCAGTCAGAGGAGGGGGCGATATAACGAGCAGTACTTC. This translates into CASSQRRGRYNEQYF.

The chain uses TRBV11-2 and TRBJ2-7; tentatively, D is TRBD2 (5 bases). This CDR3 has 15 residues. Between the trimmed V and J ends, which lost 1 base and 2 bases, there was a span of 12 bases. Germline V gene data show CDR1 as SGHAT and CDR2 as FQNNGV. As DNA, the CDR3 is TGTGCCAGCAGCTTAGCGGCGGGCTGGGCCTACGAGCAGTACTTC. This encodes CASSLAAGWAYEQYF.

On this clone itself: A much larger clone lies one base from this, so it may be a read error. Different DNA sequences within this sample yield the same CDR3. The V gene is TRBV28, the J gene TRBJ1-2; no firm D call. Germline CDR1 reads MDHEN; CDR2 reads SYDVKM. The V gene lost 5 bases and the J gene lost 2 bases, with 6 bases spanning the gap. The CDR3 is 12 residues long. The CDR3 DNA is TGTGCCAGCAGTCGACAAAACTATGGCTACACCTTC. This translates into CASSRQNYGYTF.